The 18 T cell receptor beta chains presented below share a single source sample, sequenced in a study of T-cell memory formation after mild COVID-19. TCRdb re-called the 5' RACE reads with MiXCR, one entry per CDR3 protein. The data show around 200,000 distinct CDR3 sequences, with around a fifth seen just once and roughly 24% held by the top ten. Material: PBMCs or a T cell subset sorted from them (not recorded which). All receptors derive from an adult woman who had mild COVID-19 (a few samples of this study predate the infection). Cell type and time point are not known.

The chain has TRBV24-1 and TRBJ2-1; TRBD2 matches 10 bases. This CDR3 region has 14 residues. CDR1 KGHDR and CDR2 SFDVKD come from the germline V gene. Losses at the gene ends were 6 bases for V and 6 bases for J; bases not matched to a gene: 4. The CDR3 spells CATSRLAGANEQFF. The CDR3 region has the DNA TGTGCCACCAGTCGGCTAGCGGGAGCCAATGAGCAGTTCTTC.

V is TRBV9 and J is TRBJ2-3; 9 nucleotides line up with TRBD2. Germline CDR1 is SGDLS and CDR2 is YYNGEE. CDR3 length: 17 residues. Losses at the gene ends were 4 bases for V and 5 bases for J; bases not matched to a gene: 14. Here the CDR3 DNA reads TGTGCCAGCAGCTACCGTACCCGTGGCGGGGGGGTAGATACGCAGTATTTT. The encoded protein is CASSYRTRGGGVDTQYF.

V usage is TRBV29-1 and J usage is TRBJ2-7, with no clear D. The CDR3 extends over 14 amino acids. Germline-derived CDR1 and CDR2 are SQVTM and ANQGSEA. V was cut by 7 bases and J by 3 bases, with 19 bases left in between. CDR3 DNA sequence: TGCAGCGCGATCACAGCAGCGAAGGGCTACGAGCAGTACTTC. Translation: CSAITAAKGYEQYF.

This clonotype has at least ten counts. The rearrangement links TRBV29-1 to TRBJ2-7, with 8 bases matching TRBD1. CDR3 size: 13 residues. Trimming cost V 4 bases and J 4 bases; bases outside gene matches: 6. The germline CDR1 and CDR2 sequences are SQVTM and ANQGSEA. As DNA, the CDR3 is TGCAGCGTTGTTGGACAGGGCCTTTACGAGCAGTACTTC. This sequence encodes CSVVGQGLYEQYF.

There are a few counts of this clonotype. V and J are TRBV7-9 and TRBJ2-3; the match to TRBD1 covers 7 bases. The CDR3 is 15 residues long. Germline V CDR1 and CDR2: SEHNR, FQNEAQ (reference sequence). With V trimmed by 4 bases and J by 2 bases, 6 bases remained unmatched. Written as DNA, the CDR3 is TGTGCCAGCAGCTGGGGACAGACTCACACAGATACGCAGTATTTT. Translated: CASSWGQTHTDTQYF.

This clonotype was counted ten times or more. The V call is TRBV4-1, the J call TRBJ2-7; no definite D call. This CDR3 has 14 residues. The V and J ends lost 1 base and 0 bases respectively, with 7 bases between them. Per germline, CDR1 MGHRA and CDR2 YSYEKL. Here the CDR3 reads CASSQGRGSYEQYF. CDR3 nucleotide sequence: TGCGCCAGCAGCCAAGGCCGCGGCTCCTACGAGCAGTACTTC.

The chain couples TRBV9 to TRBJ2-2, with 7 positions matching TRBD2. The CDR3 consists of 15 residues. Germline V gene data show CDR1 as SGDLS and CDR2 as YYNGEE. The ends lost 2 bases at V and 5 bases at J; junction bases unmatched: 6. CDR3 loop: CASSVGGTATGELFF. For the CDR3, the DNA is TGTGCCAGCAGCGTCGGGGGGACGGCTACCGGGGAGCTGTTTTTT.

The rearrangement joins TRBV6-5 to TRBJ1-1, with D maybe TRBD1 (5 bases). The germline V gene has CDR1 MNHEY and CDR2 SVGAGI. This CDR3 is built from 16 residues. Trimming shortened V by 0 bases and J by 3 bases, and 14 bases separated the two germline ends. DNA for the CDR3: TGTGCCAGCAGTTACTCGGGCACAGGAACGGACACTGAAGCTTTCTTT. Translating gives CASSYSGTGTDTEAFF.

As DNA, the CDR3 is TGTGCCAGCAGTGTCAGGGGGAACGAGCAGTACTTC. Protein sequence: CASSVRGNEQYF. V usage is TRBV25-1 and J usage is TRBJ2-7; 7 bases agree with TRBD1. This CDR3 contains 12 residues. The germline V gene has CDR1 MGHDK and CDR2 SYGVNS. J lost 5 bases, V lost 4 bases, and 2 bases had no gene match.

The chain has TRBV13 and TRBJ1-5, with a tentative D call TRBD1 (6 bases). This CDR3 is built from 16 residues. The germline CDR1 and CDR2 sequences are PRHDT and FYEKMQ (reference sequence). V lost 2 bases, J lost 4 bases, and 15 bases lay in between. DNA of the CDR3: TGTGCCAGCAGCTTATCCGAGGGGGGAAGAAATCAGCCCCAGCATTTT. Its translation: CASSLSEGGRNQPQHF.

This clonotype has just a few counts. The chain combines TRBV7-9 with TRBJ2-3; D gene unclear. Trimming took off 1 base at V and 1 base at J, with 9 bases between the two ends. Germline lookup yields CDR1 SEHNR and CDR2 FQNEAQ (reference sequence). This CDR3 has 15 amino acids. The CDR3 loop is CASSLVSTGTDTQYF. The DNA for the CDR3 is TGTGCCAGCAGCTTAGTTAGTACTGGCACAGATACGCAGTATTTT.

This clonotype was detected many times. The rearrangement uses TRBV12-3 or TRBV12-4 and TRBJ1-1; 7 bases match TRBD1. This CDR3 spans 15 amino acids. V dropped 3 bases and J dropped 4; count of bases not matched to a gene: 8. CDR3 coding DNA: TGTGCCAGCAGTTTCCTGGACAGGACGTTCACTGAAGCTTTCTTT. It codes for CASSFLDRTFTEAFF.

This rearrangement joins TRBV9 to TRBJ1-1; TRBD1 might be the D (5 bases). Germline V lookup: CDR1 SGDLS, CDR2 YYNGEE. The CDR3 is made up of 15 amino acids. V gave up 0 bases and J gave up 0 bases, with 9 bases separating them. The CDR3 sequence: CASSVDQGLNTEAFF. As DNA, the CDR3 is TGTGCCAGCAGCGTAGATCAGGGCCTGAACACTGAAGCTTTCTTT.

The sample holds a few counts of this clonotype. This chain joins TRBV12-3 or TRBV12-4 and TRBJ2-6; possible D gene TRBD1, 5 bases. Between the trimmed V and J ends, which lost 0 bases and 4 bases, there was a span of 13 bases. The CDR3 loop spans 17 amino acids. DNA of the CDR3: TGTGCCAGCAGTTTAGCGGGGTCCTACAGGGGGGCCAACGTCCTGACTTTC. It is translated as CASSLAGSYRGANVLTF.

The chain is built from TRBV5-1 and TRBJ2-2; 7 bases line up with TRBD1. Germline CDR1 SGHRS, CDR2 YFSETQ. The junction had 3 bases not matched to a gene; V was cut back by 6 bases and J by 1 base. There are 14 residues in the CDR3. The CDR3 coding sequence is TGCGCCAGCAAGGACAGGATGAACACCGGGGAGCTGTTTTTT. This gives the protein CASKDRMNTGELFF. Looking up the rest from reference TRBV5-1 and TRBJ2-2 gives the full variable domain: KAGVTQTPRYLIKTRGQQVTLSCSPISGHRSVSWYQQTPGQGLQFLFEYFSETQRNKGNFPGRFSGRQFSNSRSEMNVSTLELGDSALYLCASKDRMNTGELFFGEGSRLTVL.

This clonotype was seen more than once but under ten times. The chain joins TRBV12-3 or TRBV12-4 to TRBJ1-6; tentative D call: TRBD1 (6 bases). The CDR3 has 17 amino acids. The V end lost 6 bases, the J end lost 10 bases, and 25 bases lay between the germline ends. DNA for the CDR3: TGTGCCAGCAGCCAAGGAACCTACAGGGCTCTGAGATCACCCCTCCACTTT. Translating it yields CASSQGTYRALRSPLHF.

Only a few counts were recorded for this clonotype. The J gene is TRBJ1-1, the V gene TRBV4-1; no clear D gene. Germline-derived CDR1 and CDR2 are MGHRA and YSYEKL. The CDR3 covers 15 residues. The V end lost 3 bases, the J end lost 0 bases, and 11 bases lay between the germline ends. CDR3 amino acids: CASSQPGRMNTEAFF. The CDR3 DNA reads TGCGCCAGCAGCCAGCCCGGACGCATGAACACTGAAGCTTTCTTT.

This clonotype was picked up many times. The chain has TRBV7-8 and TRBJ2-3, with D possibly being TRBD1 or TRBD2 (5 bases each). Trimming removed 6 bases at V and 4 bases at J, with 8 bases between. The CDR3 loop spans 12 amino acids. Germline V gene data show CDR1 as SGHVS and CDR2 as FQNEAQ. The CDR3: CASSLGADTQYF. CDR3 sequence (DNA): TGTGCCAGCAGTTTGGGGGCAGATACGCAGTATTTT.